Listed here are 30 T cell receptor beta chains from one sample, sequenced in a study of blood T cell repertoires in COVID-19. Generated by immunoSEQ multiplex PCR, the TCRdb table keeps only in-frame clones and is missing some. Of approximately 280,000 clones in the sample, over 75% were seen once. The sequencing input was peripheral blood. The receptors were gathered from a woman in her sixties or seventies with acute or convalescent COVID-19.

J is TRBJ2-7 and V is TRBV20-1; TRBD2 agrees at 7 bases. CDR1 is DFQATT, CDR2 SNEGSKA, per germline (reference sequence). The CDR3 has 16 amino acids. V trimming: 3 bases; J trimming: 0 bases; junction bases outside the gene matches: 11. CDR3 DNA: TGCAGTGCTAGTGGGACCGGGACTAAAAGCTCCTACGAGCAGTACTTC. As protein: CSASGTGTKSSYEQYF.

This rearrangement joins TRBV18 to TRBJ1-1, with 11 bases that match TRBD1. CDR1 and CDR2 from the germline V gene are KGHSH and LQKENI. V lost 1 base to trimming and J lost 3 bases; unmatched junction nucleotides: 10. The CDR3 has 18 residues. The CDR3 nucleotides are TGTGCCAGCTCACCACTCCACCGTTCGGGACAGGGGGACACTGAAGCTTTCTTT. Its protein product is CASSPLHRSGQGDTEAFF.

The chain links TRBV28 to TRBJ2-2; 9 nucleotides line up with TRBD1. The J segment lost 3 bases and the V segment lost 8 bases, leaving 4 bases of the junction unmatched. The CDR3 loop spans 14 amino acids. Germline loops: CDR1 MDHEN, CDR2 SYDVKM. As DNA, the CDR3 is TGTGCCAGCCTACAGGGGGCTTACACCGGGGAGCTGTTTTTT. Its protein is CASLQGAYTGELFF.

With regard to this clone: Other DNA sequences within the sample encode an identical CDR3. J is TRBJ2-6 and V is TRBV5-1, with 8 bases matching TRBD1. CDR1 is SGHRS and CDR2 is YFSETQ in the germline V gene. The CDR3 has 16 residues. Unmatched junction bases numbered 5, after V lost 4 bases and J lost 2 bases. CDR3 protein: CASSPGQEAGANVLTF. In DNA form, the CDR3 reads TGCGCCAGCAGCCCGGGACAGGAGGCTGGGGCCAACGTCCTGACTTTC.

V and J are TRBV7-9 and TRBJ2-7, with a tentative D call TRBD1 (6 bases). Trimming removed 5 bases at V and 2 bases at J, with 10 bases between. The CDR3 loop spans 13 amino acids. Germline V gene sequence: CDR1 SEHNR, CDR2 FQNEAQ (reference sequence). The CDR3 bases are TGTGCCAGCAGCCCTGGACAGACCTACGAGCAGTACTTC. It specifies CASSPGQTYEQYF.

Here the CDR3 reads CASSYGTGAPYGYTF. CDR3 DNA sequence: TGTGCCAGCAGTTACGGGACAGGGGCTCCCTATGGCTACACCTTC. The rearrangement uses TRBV6-5 and TRBJ1-2; 10 bases line up with TRBD1. The CDR3 sequence is 15 residues long. Per germline, CDR1 MNHEY and CDR2 SVGAGI. J gave up 4 bases and V 2 bases, and 4 bases lay outside the gene matches.

This rearrangement joins TRBV7-2 to TRBJ2-5, with D perhaps TRBD1 (6 bases). V gave up 5 bases and J gave up 2 bases, with 12 bases separating them. Germline V gives CDR1 SGHTA, CDR2 FQGNSA. CDR3 size: 14 residues. DNA for the CDR3: TGTGCCAGCAGCACCTGGACAGAACAAGAGACCCAGTACTTC. This translates into CASSTWTEQETQYF.

The CDR3 here is CASSSRGRDGYTF. The CDR3 nucleotides read TGTGCCAGCAGTTCCAGGGGGCGCGATGGCTACACCTTC. This rearrangement joins TRBV27 to TRBJ1-2; 8 positions match TRBD1. Germline assignment: CDR1 MNHEY and CDR2 SMNVEV (reference sequence). Unmatched junction bases numbered 4, after V lost 4 bases and J lost 6 bases. There are 13 residues in the CDR3.

V is TRBV6-2 or TRBV6-3 and J is TRBJ2-5; 11 nucleotides match TRBD2. Germline trimming cut 6 bases from V and 1 base from J; bases unmatched to any gene: 7. The CDR3 has 16 amino acids. Germline V gene lookup returns CDR1 MNHEY and CDR2 SVGEGT. CDR3 loop: CASSLLSGRAQETQYF. Written as DNA, the CDR3 is TGTGCCAGCAGCCTTCTTAGCGGGAGGGCCCAAGAGACCCAGTACTTC.

The chain links TRBV2 to TRBJ1-2, with D hard to call. This CDR3 spans 14 amino acids. The ends were cut back, 7 bases at V and 4 bases at J, with 16 bases in the middle. In germline, CDR1 is SNHLY, CDR2 FYNNEI. The CDR3 region has the DNA TGTGCCAGCATAGGAGGGCAGGCGTTCTATGGCTACACCTTC. It yields the protein CASIGGQAFYGYTF.

In the case of this clone: A junction boundary mismatches the germline segment, possibly from a read error. The rearrangement uses TRBV7-7 and TRBJ2-5; TRBD1 agrees at 7 bases. CDR1 and CDR2 (germline): SSHAT, FNYEAQ (reference sequence). This CDR3 comprises 16 residues. The CDR3 spells CASSLGAKGAQETQYF. CDR3 in DNA: TGTGCTAGCAGCTTAGGTGCGAAGGGGGCACAAGAGACCCAGTACTTC.

The chain uses TRBV30 and TRBJ2-1; 8 bases agree with TRBD2. The CDR3 covers 17 residues. CDR1 is GTSNPN and CDR2 is SVGIG in the germline V gene (reference sequence). Trimming cost V 3 bases and J 3 bases; bases outside gene matches: 13. CDR3 coding DNA: TGTGCCTGGAGCCGTGGTGGCCCCGGGACTAGCTACAATGAGCAGTTCTTC. Protein: CAWSRGGPGTSYNEQFF.

This sequence joins TRBV10-2 and TRBJ2-4; 9 nucleotides match TRBD1. V shed 5 bases and J 3 bases; nucleotides not matched to a gene: 5. The CDR3 contains 15 residues. The V gene's germline CDR1 is WSHSY and CDR2 SAAADI. The CDR3 here is CASSITGQGKNIQYF. The CDR3 nucleotides read TGCGCCAGCAGTATTACGGGACAGGGCAAAAACATTCAGTACTTC.

V usage is TRBV6-5 and J usage is TRBJ1-3; D is possibly TRBD1 (6 bases). CDR1 is MNHEY, CDR2 SVGAGI, per germline. Trimming left V 5 bases short and J 4 bases short, with 15 bases between. The length of the CDR3 is 15 residues. This chain's CDR3 is CASSPRDNQGNTIYF. The CDR3 coding sequence is TGTGCCAGCAGTCCCCGGGACAACCAAGGAAACACCATATATTTT.

The gene calls are TRBV7-2 and TRBJ1-2; TRBD1 might be the D (6 bases). Germline V gene sequence: CDR1 SGHTA, CDR2 FQGNSA. V lost 5 bases and J lost 5, with 15 bases in between. CDR3 length: 14 amino acids. DNA of the CDR3: TGTGCCAGCAGCCGGGGAGGGGGACGGTATGGCTACACCTTC. Translating it yields CASSRGGGRYGYTF.

The table lists this clone with a count of one. The V gene is TRBV7-6, the J gene TRBJ2-1; 11 bases match TRBD2. V lost 3 bases to trimming and J lost 5 bases; unmatched junction nucleotides: 6. This CDR3 is 16 amino acids long. The germline CDR1 and CDR2 sequences are SGHVS and FNYEAQ. Written as DNA, the CDR3 is TGTGCCAGCAGCTTTAGCGGGGGGGAAACTCACAATGAGCAGTTCTTC. Protein sequence: CASSFSGGETHNEQFF.

This chain connects TRBV2 to TRBJ1-1; no clear D gene. This CDR3 is 14 amino acids long. Germline V gives CDR1 SNHLY, CDR2 FYNNEI. With 7 bases removed from V and 2 bases from J, the gap between germline ends came to 14 bases. CDR3 loop: CASTSGDPNTEAFF. DNA of the CDR3: TGTGCCAGCACGTCGGGAGACCCCAACACTGAAGCTTTCTTT.

The chain uses TRBV27 and TRBJ2-6; 7 bases map to TRBD1. Germline loops: CDR1 MNHEY, CDR2 SMNVEV (reference sequence). This CDR3 comprises 17 residues. The junction had 6 bases not matched to a gene; V was cut back by 4 bases and J by 0 bases. In DNA form, the CDR3 reads TGTGCCAGCAGTTCGGGACAGATCCACTCTGGGGCCAACGTCCTGACTTTC. As protein: CASSSGQIHSGANVLTF.

The chain carries TRBV6-1 and TRBJ1-3; the D is unclear. The germline V gene has CDR1 MNHNS and CDR2 SASEGT. This CDR3 has 14 amino acids. The V and J ends lost 3 bases and 0 bases respectively, with 6 bases between them. CDR3 loop: CASSDVLSGNTIYF. DNA for the CDR3: TGTGCCAGCAGTGACGTCCTCTCTGGAAACACCATATATTTT.

V and J are TRBV10-2 and TRBJ2-7; 9 bases are a match to TRBD1. Germline CDR1 reads WSHSY; CDR2 reads SAAADI. The CDR3 contains 14 residues. The V segment lost 8 bases and the J segment 6 bases; nucleotides outside the gene matches: 11. In nucleotides, the CDR3 is TGCGCCAGCGGTAGGGGGACAGGGCGGTTCGAGCAGTACTTC. This gives the protein CASGRGTGRFEQYF.

This rearrangement joins TRBV28 to TRBJ2-7, with D possibly being TRBD2 (6 bases). In germline, CDR1 is MDHEN, CDR2 SYDVKM. The CDR3 totals 11 residues. Trimming removed 2 bases from V and 12 bases from J, with 11 bases in between. The CDR3 region is CASSLAGLWYF. Written as DNA, the CDR3 is TGTGCCAGCAGTTTAGCGGGACTTTGGTACTTC.

The chain joins TRBV2 to TRBJ1-1; no firm D call. The CDR3 sequence is 14 residues long. V lost 7 bases and J 0 bases, leaving 12 bases between the germline ends. Per germline, CDR1 SNHLY and CDR2 FYNNEI. The CDR3 spells CASIILDLNTEAFF. DNA of the CDR3: TGTGCCAGCATCATACTTGATTTGAACACTGAAGCTTTCTTT.

The J gene is TRBJ2-5, the V gene TRBV7-9, with 9 bases fitting TRBD2. From germline, CDR1 is SEHNR and CDR2 FQNEAQ (reference sequence). This CDR3 is built from 15 residues. J was trimmed by 7 bases and V by 5 bases; bases with no gene match: 11. CDR3 sequence: CASSEGTSTLGTQYF. The CDR3 nucleotides read TGTGCCAGCAGCGAAGGGACTAGCACTCTCGGGACCCAGTACTTC.

V and J are TRBV4-1 and TRBJ1-5; 7 bases fit TRBD1. This CDR3 has 15 amino acids. Unmatched junction bases numbered 4, after V lost 0 bases and J lost 5 bases. In germline, CDR1 is MGHRA, CDR2 YSYEKL. The CDR3 spells CASSQERQGYQPQHF. In DNA form, the CDR3 reads TGCGCCAGCAGCCAAGAAAGACAGGGTTATCAGCCCCAGCATTTT.

This chain joins TRBV3-1 (or the pseudogene TRBV3-2) and TRBJ2-7; D is unresolved. Germline V gene data show CDR1 as LGHDT and CDR2 as YNNKEL (reference sequence). CDR3 size: 11 residues. V lost 1 base and J lost 5, with 3 bases in between. Here the CDR3 reads CASSQGNEQYF. As DNA, the CDR3 is TGTGCCAGCAGCCAAGGTAACGAGCAGTACTTC.

This CDR3 reads CASMADPTYEQYF. The DNA of the CDR3 is TGTGCCAGCATGGCAGATCCAACCTACGAGCAGTACTTC. The V and J genes are TRBV6-5 and TRBJ2-7, with D uncertain. Germline-derived CDR1 and CDR2 are MNHEY and SVGAGI. This CDR3 is built from 13 residues. The V and J ends lost 7 bases and 2 bases respectively, with 12 bases between them.

The genes are TRBV28 and TRBJ1-1; maybe TRBD1 (5 bases). The germline V gene has CDR1 MDHEN and CDR2 SYDVKM. The CDR3 has 16 amino acids. V lost 5 bases and J 1 base, leaving 17 bases between the germline ends. In DNA form, the CDR3 reads TGTGCCAGCAGTCTACCTTCTTGGGGGGAGAACACTGAAGCTTTCTTT. Its translation is CASSLPSWGENTEAFF. The full variable domain, completed using reference TRBV28 and TRBJ1-1, is DVKVTQSSRYLVKRTGEKVFLECVQDMDHENMFWYRQDPGLGLRLIYFSYDVKMKEKGDIPEGYSVSREKKERFSLILESASTNQTSMYLCASSLPSWGENTEAFFGQGTRLTVV.

This sequence joins TRBV12-3 or TRBV12-4 and TRBJ1-1; D ambiguous. The CDR3 is 13 amino acids. V shed 3 bases and J shed 0 bases, with 5 bases lying between them. The CDR3 sequence: CASSFLVNTEAFF. CDR3 DNA sequence: TGTGCCAGCAGTTTTTTAGTGAACACTGAAGCTTTCTTT.

This chain joins TRBV9 and TRBJ2-7; TRBD2 aligns across 9 bases. The length of the CDR3 is 15 residues. Germline V gives CDR1 SGDLS, CDR2 YYNGEE. V dropped 3 bases and J dropped 2; count of bases not matched to a gene: 6. Written as DNA, the CDR3 is TGTGCCAGCAGCGCCTCAGCGGGGGGAGCCTACGAGCAGTACTTC. This codes for CASSASAGGAYEQYF.

The genes are TRBV27 and TRBJ2-7; 8 positions match TRBD1. The germline gives CDR1 MNHEY, CDR2 SMNVEV (reference sequence). The CDR3 is made up of 13 amino acids. The trim removed 4 bases at V and 2 bases at J, leaving 1 base unmatched. DNA for the CDR3: TGTGCCAGCAGTTGGGGACAGGCCTACGAGCAGTACTTC. Translating it yields CASSWGQAYEQYF.